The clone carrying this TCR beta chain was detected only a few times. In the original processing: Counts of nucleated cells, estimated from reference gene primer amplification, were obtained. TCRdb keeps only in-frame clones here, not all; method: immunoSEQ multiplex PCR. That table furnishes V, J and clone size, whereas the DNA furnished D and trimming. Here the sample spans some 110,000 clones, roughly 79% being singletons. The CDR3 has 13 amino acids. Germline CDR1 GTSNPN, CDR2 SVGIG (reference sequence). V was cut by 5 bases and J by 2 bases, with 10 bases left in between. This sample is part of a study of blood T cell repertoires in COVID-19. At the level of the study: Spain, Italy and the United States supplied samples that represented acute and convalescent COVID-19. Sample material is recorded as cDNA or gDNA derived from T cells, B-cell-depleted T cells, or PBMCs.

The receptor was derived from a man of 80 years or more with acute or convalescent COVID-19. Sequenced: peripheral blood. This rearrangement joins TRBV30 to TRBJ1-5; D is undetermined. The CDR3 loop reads CAWSEDGNQPQHF. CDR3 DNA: TGTGCCTGGTCCGAGGATGGCAATCAGCCCCAGCATTTT.